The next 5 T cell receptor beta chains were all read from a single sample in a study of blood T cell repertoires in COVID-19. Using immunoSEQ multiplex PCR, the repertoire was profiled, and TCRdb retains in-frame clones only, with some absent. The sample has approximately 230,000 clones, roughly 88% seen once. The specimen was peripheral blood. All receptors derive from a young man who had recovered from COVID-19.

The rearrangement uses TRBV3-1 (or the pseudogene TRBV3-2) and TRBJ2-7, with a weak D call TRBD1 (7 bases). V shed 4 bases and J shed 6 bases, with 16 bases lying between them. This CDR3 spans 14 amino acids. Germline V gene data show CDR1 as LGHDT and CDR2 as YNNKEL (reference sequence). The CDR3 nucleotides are TGTGCCAGCAGCCTCGGACAGGCGGAGGGCGAGCAGTACTTC. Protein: CASSLGQAEGEQYF.

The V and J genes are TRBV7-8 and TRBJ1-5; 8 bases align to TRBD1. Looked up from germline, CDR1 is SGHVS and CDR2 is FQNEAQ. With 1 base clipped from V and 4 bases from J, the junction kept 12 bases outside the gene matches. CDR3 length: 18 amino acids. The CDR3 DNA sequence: TGTGCCAGCAGCTTAGACGAGGACAGGGCTAAGAGGAATCAGCCCCAGCATTTT. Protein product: CASSLDEDRAKRNQPQHF.

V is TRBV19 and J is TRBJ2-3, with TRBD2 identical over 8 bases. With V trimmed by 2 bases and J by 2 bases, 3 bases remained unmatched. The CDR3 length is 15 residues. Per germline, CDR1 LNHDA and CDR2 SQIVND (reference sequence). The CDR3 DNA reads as TGTGCCAGTAGTATACGGGGGGGACTCACAGATACGCAGTATTTT. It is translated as CASSIRGGLTDTQYF.

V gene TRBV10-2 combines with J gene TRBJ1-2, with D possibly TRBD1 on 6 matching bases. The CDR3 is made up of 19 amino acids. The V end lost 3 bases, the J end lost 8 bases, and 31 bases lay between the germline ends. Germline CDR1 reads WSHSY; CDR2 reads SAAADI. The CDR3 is CASSEKAGHPGTFLGGYTF. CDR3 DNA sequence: TGCGCCAGCAGTGAAAAGGCTGGTCATCCCGGGACATTCCTAGGAGGCTACACCTTC.

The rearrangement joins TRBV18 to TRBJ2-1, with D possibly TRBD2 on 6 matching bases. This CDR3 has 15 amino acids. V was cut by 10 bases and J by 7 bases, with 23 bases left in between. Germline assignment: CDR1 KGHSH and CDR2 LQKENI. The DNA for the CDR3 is TGTGCCACCATCATGGGGGGACCACTTGGGAATGAGCAGTTCTTC. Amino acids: CATIMGGPLGNEQFF.